This T cell receptor beta chain was sequenced in a study of blood T cell repertoires in COVID-19. TCRdb keeps only in-frame clones here, not all; method: immunoSEQ multiplex PCR. The data show some 96,000 clones, about 84% seen once. In its sample, this clone was seen a few times. Germline V gives CDR1 SGHDT, CDR2 YYEEEE. The CDR3 extends over 15 amino acids. V was clipped by 2 bases and J by 3 bases, with 12 bases between them. This clonotype originated in a human donor in a cohort sampled during active COVID-19. The sequenced sample was peripheral blood. The chain employs TRBV5-6 and TRBJ1-3, with D uncertain. The CDR3 is CASSFRGSGGNTIYF. The CDR3 nucleotides read TGTGCCAGCAGCTTTCGGGGTTCGGGTGGAAACACCATATATTTT.